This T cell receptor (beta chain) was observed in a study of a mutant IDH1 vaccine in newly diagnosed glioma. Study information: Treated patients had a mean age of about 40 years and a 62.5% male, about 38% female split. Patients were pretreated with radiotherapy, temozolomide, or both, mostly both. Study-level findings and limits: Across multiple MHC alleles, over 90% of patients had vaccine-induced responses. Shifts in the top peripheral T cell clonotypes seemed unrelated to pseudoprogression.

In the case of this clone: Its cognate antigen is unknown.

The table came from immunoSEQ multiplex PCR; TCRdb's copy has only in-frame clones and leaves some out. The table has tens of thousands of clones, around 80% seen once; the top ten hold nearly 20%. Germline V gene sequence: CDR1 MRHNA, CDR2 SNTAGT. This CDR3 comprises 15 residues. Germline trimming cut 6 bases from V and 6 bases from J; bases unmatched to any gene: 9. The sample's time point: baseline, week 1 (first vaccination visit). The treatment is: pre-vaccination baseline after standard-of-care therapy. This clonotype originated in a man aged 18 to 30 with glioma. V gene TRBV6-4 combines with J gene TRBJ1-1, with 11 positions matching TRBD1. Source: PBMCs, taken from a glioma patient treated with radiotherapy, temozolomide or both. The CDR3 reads CASRTEPGQGAEAFF. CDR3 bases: TGTGCCAGCAGAACCGAACCGGGACAGGGGGCTGAAGCTTTCTTT.